This T cell receptor (beta chain) was identified in a study of blood T cells in healthy people across ages (dated by TCRdb to about 2015). Background for the entire study: In model experiments, template switching captured roughly one uniquely barcoded TCR beta cDNA molecule for every two T cells. To track age-related changes in TCR beta repertoire diversity, the study relied on deep sequencing normalized with unique cDNA molecular identifiers. The donors were split into four age groups: young (average 16 years), middle-aged (roughly 39), aged (over 55) and long-lived (approximately 89). To avoid experimental bias, donors of different ages were distributed randomly across sequencing lanes. For two donors (one aged 18 to 30 and one aged 80 or older), the study analyzed two additional independent replicas of 1 million unique cDNA reads from the same blood draw.

This clonotype has a handful of counts. Its antigen is currently not known. The sample holds no much larger clone one base away, and base qualities are not on file. Donors were 30 to 45 systemically healthy Caucasian individuals from Russia aged 6 to 90 years. Each donor gave 8 to 10 milliliters of peripheral blood, drawn into EDTA-treated Vacutainer tubes. Ficoll-Paque density-gradient centrifugation was used to isolate PBMCs, with at least 6.5 million obtained per sample. Trizol reagent was used to extract total RNA from the PBMCs, yielding at least 5 micrograms per sample. The percentages of naive CD45RAhigh/CD27high T cells were determined by flow cytometry on a PBMC aliquot from every donor. Library creation used 5' RACE. Sequencing was carried out with an Illumina HiSeq 2500. A second PCR of about 6 to 12 cycles was run with a J-beta primer mix and a sample-barcoded 5' primer. A template-switch 5' adaptor carrying 12 random nucleotides introduced a unique molecular identifier onto each TCR beta cDNA molecule. Each sample yielded at least 2.5 million CDR3-containing paired-end reads. First-strand cDNA was synthesized from all RNA with the Mint cDNA synthesis kit, primed by a TRBC-specific oligonucleotide. Following uracil-DNA glycosylase treatment, all cDNA underwent a first 18-cycle PCR with the universal primers M1SS and BC2_uni_R. In the source study's methods: Each sample was normalized by randomly selecting 1 million high-quality reads, each carrying a distinct molecular identifier. Instead of being binned into consensus sequences, reads with shared molecular identifiers were discarded. MiTCR, set to a Q25 quality threshold and the strictest error-elimination algorithm, was used for CDR3 identification, clonotype clustering and error correction. A nonparametric unseen species model using Euler transformation provided a lower-bound estimate of total TCR beta diversity. In TCRdb, the public reads were trimmed at Q25 with fastp and aligned with MiXCR, with productive beta chains retained. A single entry per CDR3 protein holds the most common genes and DNA from its merged rows. TCRdb's processing, not the authors', yielded these V and J calls. The sample includes almost 1 million distinct CDR3 sequences, with roughly 51% observed a single time. Over 20% of the sample lies in the top ten.

The CDR3 sequence holds 16 residues, the cysteine and phenylalanine included. Solely the CDR3 DNA is kept, with 48 bases framed from the first base. In the germline V gene, CDR1 corresponds to SGHDN and CDR2 to FVKESK. V is pared back by 2 bases and J by 3 bases, with 16 bases lying between the germline termini. General conclusions and limits of the study: As age increased, observed TCR beta diversity per million T cells dropped in a roughly linear way, and a significant reduction was already evident by age 40. Compared with the aged group, more naive CD4+ T cells, fewer expanded clones and increased TCR diversity were shown by the long-lived group, suggesting age selection. Because donor CMV infection status was unknown, age-related changes in expanded clonotypes were potentially confounded. Estimates of total diversity based on one million sequenced T cells were regarded as lower bounds and as underestimates. Bulk unsorted PBMC profiling prevented conclusive comparison of naive and antigen-experienced compartments. A strong correlation was found between observed TCR beta diversity and the percentage of naive T cells measured by flow cytometry.

Sequencing was performed on blood. Recombination connected TRBV14 to TRBJ1-2; a tentative D match to TRBD1 spans 6 bases. The TCR was taken from a woman aged 55-75 years in good health. The CDR3 protein: CASSQSRGRADYGYTF. The nucleotides read TGTGCCAGCAGCCAATCCCGGGGGCGCGCCGACTATGGCTACACCTTC.